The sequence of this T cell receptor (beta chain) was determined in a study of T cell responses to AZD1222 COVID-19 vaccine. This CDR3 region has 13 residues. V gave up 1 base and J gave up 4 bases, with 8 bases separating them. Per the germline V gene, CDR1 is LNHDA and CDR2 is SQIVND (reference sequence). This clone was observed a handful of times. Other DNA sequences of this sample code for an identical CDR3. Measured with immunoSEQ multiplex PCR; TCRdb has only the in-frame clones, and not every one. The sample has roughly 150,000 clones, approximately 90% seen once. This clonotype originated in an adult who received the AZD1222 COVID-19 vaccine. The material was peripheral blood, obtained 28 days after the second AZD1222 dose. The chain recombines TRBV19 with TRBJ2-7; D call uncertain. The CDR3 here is CASSIGEGYEQYF. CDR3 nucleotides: TGTGCCAGTAGTATAGGAGAAGGGTACGAGCAGTACTTC.